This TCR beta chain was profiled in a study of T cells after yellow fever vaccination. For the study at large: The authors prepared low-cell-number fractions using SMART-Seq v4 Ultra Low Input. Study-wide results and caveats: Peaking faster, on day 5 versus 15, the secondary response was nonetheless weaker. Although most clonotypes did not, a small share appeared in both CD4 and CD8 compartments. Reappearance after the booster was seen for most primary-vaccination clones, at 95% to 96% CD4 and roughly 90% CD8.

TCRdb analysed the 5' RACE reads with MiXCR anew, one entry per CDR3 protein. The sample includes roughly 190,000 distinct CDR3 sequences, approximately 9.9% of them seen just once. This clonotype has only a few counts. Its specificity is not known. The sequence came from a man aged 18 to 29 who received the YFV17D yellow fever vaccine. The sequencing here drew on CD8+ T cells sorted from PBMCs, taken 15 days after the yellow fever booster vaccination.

CDR3 bases: TGTGCCAGCAGCTTAAGAGTGACCGACTACAATGAGCAGTTCTTC. Protein product: CASSLRVTDYNEQFF. The J gene is TRBJ2-1, the V gene TRBV7-9; D gene uncertain. V was clipped by 2 bases and J by 3 bases, with 11 bases between them. In germline, CDR1 is SEHNR, CDR2 FQNEAQ (reference sequence). This CDR3 spans 15 amino acids.